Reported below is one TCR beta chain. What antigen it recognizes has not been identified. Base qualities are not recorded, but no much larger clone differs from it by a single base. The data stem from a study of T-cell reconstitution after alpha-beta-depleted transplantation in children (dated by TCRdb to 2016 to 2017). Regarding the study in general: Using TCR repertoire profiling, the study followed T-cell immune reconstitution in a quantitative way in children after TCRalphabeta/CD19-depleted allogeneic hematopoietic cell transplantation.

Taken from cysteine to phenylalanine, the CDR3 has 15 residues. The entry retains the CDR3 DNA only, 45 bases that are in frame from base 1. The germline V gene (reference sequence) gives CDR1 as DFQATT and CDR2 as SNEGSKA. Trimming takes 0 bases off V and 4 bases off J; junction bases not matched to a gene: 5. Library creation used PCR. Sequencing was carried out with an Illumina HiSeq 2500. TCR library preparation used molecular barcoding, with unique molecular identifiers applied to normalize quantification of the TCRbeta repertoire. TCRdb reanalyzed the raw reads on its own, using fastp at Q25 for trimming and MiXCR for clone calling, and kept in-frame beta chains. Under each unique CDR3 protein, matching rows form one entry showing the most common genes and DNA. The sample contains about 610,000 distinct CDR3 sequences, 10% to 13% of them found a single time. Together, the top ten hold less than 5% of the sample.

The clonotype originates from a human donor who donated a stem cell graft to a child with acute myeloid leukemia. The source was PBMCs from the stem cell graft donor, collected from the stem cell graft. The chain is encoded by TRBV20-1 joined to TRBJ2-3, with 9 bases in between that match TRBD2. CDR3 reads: CSAREASGKSDTQYF. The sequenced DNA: TGCAGTGCTAGAGAGGCTAGCGGGAAGTCAGATACGCAGTATTTT.